This T cell receptor beta chain was identified in a study of blood T cells in healthy people across ages. This clonotype was found many times. A junction boundary mismatches the germline segment, possibly from a read error. The second PCR ran roughly 7 to 12 cycles with a sample-barcoded 5' primer and J-beta primers. MiXCR, run by TCRdb on the 5' RACE reads, gives a single entry per CDR3 protein. The table records about 1,500,000 distinct CDR3 sequences, 28% of them present only once. Germline values: CDR1 SGHRS, CDR2 YFSETQ. This CDR3 spans 11 amino acids. Material for sequencing was blood. The rearrangement links TRBV5-1 to TRBJ1-1; D is unresolved. The receptor's source is a woman in her 30s in good health. The CDR3 here is CASSLGSEAFF. The CDR3 bases are TGTGCCAGCAGCTTAGGATCTGAAGCTTTCTTT.